A selection of T cell receptor beta chains follows, all from one sample in a study of blood T cell repertoires in COVID-19. TCRdb keeps only in-frame clones here, not all; method: immunoSEQ multiplex PCR. The top ten hold more than 6.5% of the sample, which has 100,000 to 150,000 clones, 65% to 90% seen once. Material for sequencing was peripheral blood. The origin of the receptors is a man at least 80 years old with active or convalescent COVID-19. CDR3s include the opening cysteine and the closing phenylalanine or tryptophan. The order of the fields is clone size, D gene, V gene, J gene, CDR3 DNA, CDR3 protein. The D gene is left open where the match is weak. The listing skips clone size in some rows; elsewhere it reads once, few, many or a size class.

abundance: NA
d_gene: NA
v_gene: TRBV3-1/TRBV3-2
j_gene: TRBJ1-2
CDR3nt: TGTGCCAGCAGCCGGGACATTGGGTATGGCTACACCTTC
CDR3aa: CASSRDIGYGYTF

abundance: once
d_gene: NA
v_gene: TRBV2
j_gene: TRBJ2-2
CDR3nt: TGTGCCAGCACCCTAGCGCCCGGGGAGCTGTTTTTT
CDR3aa: CASTLAPGELFF

abundance: NA
d_gene: NA
v_gene: TRBV5-1
j_gene: TRBJ1-1
CDR3nt: TGCGCCAGCAGCACCACGGCGGGCGGTGGTGAAGCTTTCTTT
CDR3aa: CASSTTAGGGEAFF

abundance: NA
d_gene: NA
v_gene: TRBV20-1
j_gene: TRBJ2-5
CDR3nt: TGCAGTGCTAGTACGGCGGGAATAGTGGAGACCCAGTACTTC
CDR3aa: CSASTAGIVETQYF

abundance: NA
d_gene: NA
v_gene: TRBV12-3/TRBV12-4
j_gene: TRBJ2-3
CDR3nt: TGTGCCAGCAGTTTAATAGGAGCAGATACGCAGTATTTT
CDR3aa: CASSLIGADTQYF

abundance: few
d_gene: TRBD1
v_gene: TRBV27
j_gene: TRBJ2-5
CDR3nt: TGTGCCAGCAGTCGAGACAGGGGCCAAGGGGAGACCCAGTACTTC
CDR3aa: CASSRDRGQGETQYF

abundance: NA
d_gene: TRBD1
v_gene: TRBV4-2
j_gene: TRBJ2-3
CDR3nt: TGTGCCAGCAGCAGCCGACAGGGGGCAACAGATACGCAGTATTTT
CDR3aa: CASSSRQGATDTQYF

abundance: NA
d_gene: TRBD2
v_gene: TRBV9
j_gene: TRBJ2-3
CDR3nt: TGTGCCAGCAGCGTCACTAGCGGGGGGGCCGCGGGCACAGATACGCAGTATTTT
CDR3aa: CASSVTSGGAAGTDTQYF

abundance: NA
d_gene: TRBD1
v_gene: TRBV5-1
j_gene: TRBJ1-1
CDR3nt: TGCGCCAGCAGCTCGGGACAGGGGGCGCGTCAGTTAGCTTTCTTT
CDR3aa: CASSSGQGARQLAFF

abundance: NA
d_gene: TRBD2
v_gene: TRBV6-5
j_gene: TRBJ2-2
CDR3nt: TGTGCCAGCAGTTACGCCGGACTAGCGGGGACCGGGGAGCTGTTTTTT
CDR3aa: CASSYAGLAGTGELFF

abundance: few
d_gene: NA
v_gene: TRBV27
j_gene: TRBJ2-3
CDR3nt: TGTGCCAGCAGTTTGGGCAGAAAAGGCACAGATACGCAGTATTTT
CDR3aa: CASSLGRKGTDTQYF

abundance: NA
d_gene: TRBD2
v_gene: TRBV7-3
j_gene: TRBJ2-1
CDR3nt: TGTGCCAGCAGCTTAGTAGCGGGAGTATCTGAGCAGTTCTTC
CDR3aa: CASSLVAGVSEQFF

abundance: NA
d_gene: TRBD1
v_gene: TRBV12-5
j_gene: TRBJ2-7
CDR3nt: TGTGCTAGTGGTTTGGTAGTGGGACAGGGGTACGAGCAGTACTTC
CDR3aa: CASGLVVGQGYEQYF

abundance: NA
d_gene: TRBD1
v_gene: TRBV27
j_gene: TRBJ1-5
CDR3nt: TGTGCCAGCTTTTTGACAGGGGACGGGCAGCCCCAGCATTTT
CDR3aa: CASFLTGDGQPQHF

abundance: NA
d_gene: TRBD1
v_gene: TRBV7-2
j_gene: TRBJ1-6
CDR3nt: TGTGCCAGCAGCCAATTGCCGACAGGGGAAGGATCACCCCTCCACTTT
CDR3aa: CASSQLPTGEGSPLHF

abundance: NA
d_gene: TRBD1
v_gene: TRBV15
j_gene: TRBJ1-6
CDR3nt: TGTGCCACCAGCAGAGAGGGACAGGGGGCTTCACCCCTCCACTTT
CDR3aa: CATSREGQGASPLHF

abundance: NA
d_gene: NA
v_gene: TRBV18
j_gene: TRBJ1-2
CDR3nt: TGTGCCAGCTCACCAAATCAACATCTCGAATATGGCTACACCTTC
CDR3aa: CASSPNQHLEYGYTF

abundance: NA
d_gene: TRBD1
v_gene: TRBV5-6
j_gene: TRBJ2-3
CDR3nt: TGTGCCAGCAGCTTGGAGGGACAGGGAGGGGCAGATACGCAGTATTTT
CDR3aa: CASSLEGQGGADTQYF

abundance: NA
d_gene: NA
v_gene: TRBV20-1
j_gene: TRBJ1-1
CDR3nt: TGCAGTGCTAGTCGAGGCATTGAAGCTTTCTTT
CDR3aa: CSASRGIEAFF